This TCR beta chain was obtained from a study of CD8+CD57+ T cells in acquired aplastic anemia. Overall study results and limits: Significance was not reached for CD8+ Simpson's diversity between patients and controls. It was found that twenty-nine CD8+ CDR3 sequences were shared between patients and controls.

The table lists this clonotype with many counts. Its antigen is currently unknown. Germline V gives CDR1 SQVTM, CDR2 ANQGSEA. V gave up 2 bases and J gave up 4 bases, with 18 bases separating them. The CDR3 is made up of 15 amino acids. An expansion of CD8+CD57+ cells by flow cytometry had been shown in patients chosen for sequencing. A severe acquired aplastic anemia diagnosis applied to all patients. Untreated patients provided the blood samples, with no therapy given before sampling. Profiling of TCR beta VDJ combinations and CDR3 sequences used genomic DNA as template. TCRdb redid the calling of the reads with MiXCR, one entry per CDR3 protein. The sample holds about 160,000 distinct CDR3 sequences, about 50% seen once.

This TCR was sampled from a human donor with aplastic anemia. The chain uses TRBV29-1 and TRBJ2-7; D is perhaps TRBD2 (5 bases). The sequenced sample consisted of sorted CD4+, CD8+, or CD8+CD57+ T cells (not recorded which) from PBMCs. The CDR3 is CSVELSGGGNYEQYF. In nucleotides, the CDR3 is TGCAGCGTTGAACTGTCCGGAGGCGGCAATTACGAGCAGTACTTC.